The subject of this entry is one T cell receptor beta chain. The antigen remains unidentified. This sample was taken from a study of cytomegalovirus exposure and HLA in healthy donors. Study-wide points: In a later analysis, DRB1 alleles had the most associated TCRs; HLA-C alleles the fewest. Reportedly, HLA-A and HLA-B alleles of most subjects were accurately predicted from TCR beta.

It was with 60 Vbeta and 13 Jbeta primers that the PCR ran. The data were produced by immunoSEQ multiplex PCR, yet TCRdb's version contains in-frame clones alone and is incomplete. Among fewer than 250,000 clones listed, roughly 83% were seen once. Unrecorded immune exposures were likely, despite nominal health at sampling. The V gene end was trimmed by 0 bases and the J gene end by 6 bases; junction bases not matched to a gene: 3. This CDR3 contains 15 residues. Germline values: CDR1 SGHVS, CDR2 FNYEAQ. The source of this sequence is a male donor in good health and CMV-seropositive. Material for sequencing was PBMCs. The chain has TRBV7-6 and TRBJ2-1; TRBD2 agrees at 9 bases. The CDR3: CASSLAGRGGNEQFF. The DNA of the CDR3 is TGTGCCAGCAGCTTAGCGGGGCGGGGGGGCAATGAGCAGTTCTTC.